These 18 T cell receptor beta chains were all obtained from the same sample, sequenced in a study of blood T cell repertoires in COVID-19. Using immunoSEQ multiplex PCR, the repertoire was profiled, and TCRdb retains in-frame clones only, with some absent. The profile covers 52,000 or so clones, with about 80% appearing a single time and 11% to 15% taken by the ten largest. What was sequenced was peripheral blood. Source of these receptors: a human donor in a cohort sampled during active COVID-19.

The rearrangement links TRBV11-3 to TRBJ2-1; the match to TRBD2 covers 10 bases. Germline V gene lookup returns CDR1 SGHNT and CDR2 YENEEA. This CDR3 spans 19 amino acids. Unmatched junction bases numbered 16, after V lost 5 bases and J lost 3 bases. In nucleotides, the CDR3 is TGTGCCAGCAGCCCCGGAGGGGGGTCCGGGACTAGCGACTACAATGAGCAGTTCTTC. The encoded protein is CASSPGGGSGTSDYNEQFF.

This sequence joins TRBV11-3 and TRBJ2-7, with TRBD1 matching over 8 bases. Germline CDR1 SGHNT, CDR2 YENEEA. This CDR3 has 15 residues. Trimming removed 2 bases from V and 4 bases from J; junction bases left unmatched: 7. CDR3 coding DNA: TGTGCCAGCAGCTTATCTGGGACAGGAGTTTACGAGCAGTACTTC. This sequence encodes CASSLSGTGVYEQYF.

This clone was counted between two and nine times. The V and J genes are TRBV5-1 and TRBJ2-3; D gene uncertain. Trimming pared 0 bases from V and 11 bases from J, leaving 13 bases between. CDR3 length equals 13 residues. Germline assignment: CDR1 SGHRS and CDR2 YFSETQ. The CDR3: CASSLVPGGVQYF. The CDR3 DNA is TGCGCCAGCAGCTTGGTACCCGGCGGTGTGCAGTATTTT.

The rearrangement joins TRBV6-1 to TRBJ2-1, with a weak D call TRBD2 (6 bases). Germline CDR1 reads MNHNS; CDR2 reads SASEGT. V was shortened by 3 bases and J by 1 base, with 10 bases between the two germline ends. The CDR3 loop spans 15 amino acids. The CDR3 reads CASSERGVSYNEQFF. CDR3 nucleotides: TGTGCCAGCAGTGAGCGGGGTGTTTCCTACAATGAGCAGTTCTTC.

This clone was found a few times. V and J are TRBV7-9 and TRBJ1-2; 10 bases are shared with TRBD1. The germline gives CDR1 SEHNR, CDR2 FQNEAQ (reference sequence). Trimming took 0 bases from V and 4 from J; bases not matched to a gene: 5. The CDR3 runs 16 residues. CDR3 nucleotide sequence: TGTGCCAGCAGCTTAGCGCGGGACAGGGGAGCCTATGGCTACACCTTC. The encoded protein is CASSLARDRGAYGYTF.

V is TRBV6-5 and J is TRBJ2-7; 9 bases map to TRBD2. This CDR3 comprises 15 residues. Germline V gene sequence: CDR1 MNHEY, CDR2 SVGAGI. V dropped 6 bases and J dropped 4; count of bases not matched to a gene: 10. DNA of the CDR3: TGTGCCAGCAGGGCCCGCGGGGGGGCCGGATACGAGCAGTACTTC. Translating gives CASRARGGAGYEQYF.

V usage is TRBV6-6 and J usage is TRBJ2-1; tentative D call: TRBD2 (6 bases). The CDR3 contains 15 residues. Germline V gives CDR1 MNHNY, CDR2 SVGAGI (reference sequence). V shed 8 bases and J shed 1 base, with 15 bases lying between them. DNA for the CDR3: TGTGCCAGCGAGCGGGCGGCAGGGTCCTACAATGAGCAGTTCTTC. Translating gives CASERAAGSYNEQFF.

This clone was found a few times. This rearrangement joins TRBV18 to TRBJ1-6, with 9 positions matching TRBD1. Germline CDR1 is KGHSH and CDR2 is LQKENI. CDR3 length equals 15 residues. V lost 2 bases, J lost 7 bases, and 3 bases stayed unmatched. The DNA for the CDR3 is TGTGCCAGCTCACCAGCGGGACAGGGAAATTCACCCCTCCACTTT. Encoded protein: CASSPAGQGNSPLHF.

This clone was seen a handful of times. The chain joins TRBV7-2 to TRBJ2-4; 8 bases line up with TRBD2. The CDR3 extends over 16 amino acids. Losses at the gene ends were 5 bases for V and 2 bases for J; bases not matched to a gene: 8. CDR1 and CDR2 (germline): SGHTA, FQGNSA. The DNA of the CDR3 is TGTGCCAGCAGCAACCCGGGGGGGCCTTCCAAAAACATTCAGTACTTC. Its protein product is CASSNPGGPSKNIQYF.

The genes are TRBV7-2 and TRBJ2-1, with 8 positions matching TRBD2. J lost 6 bases, V lost 5 bases, and 12 bases had no gene match. The germline CDR1 and CDR2 sequences are SGHTA and FQGNSA. The CDR3 runs to 16 residues. The DNA of the CDR3 is TGTGCCAGCAGCCCCCGTTTGGGCGGGGGGAGCAATGAGCAGTTCTTC. Translated, it gives CASSPRLGGGSNEQFF.

The chain employs TRBV7-9 and TRBJ2-5, with D possibly matching TRBD2 (6 bases). The length of the CDR3 is 14 residues. Trimming pared 4 bases from V and 7 bases from J, leaving 16 bases between. The germline CDR1 and CDR2 sequences are SEHNR and FQNEAQ (reference sequence). The CDR3 DNA follows: TGTGCCAGCAGCTCGTTCGAGCGGGCAGGGACCCAGTACTTC. It is translated as CASSSFERAGTQYF.

The chain carries TRBV7-2 and TRBJ2-6; 12 nucleotides align to TRBD1. J gave up 4 bases and V 5 bases, and 9 bases lay outside the gene matches. The germline gives CDR1 SGHTA, CDR2 FQGNSA. The CDR3 is 18 residues long. CDR3 protein: CASSPRPGQGAGANVLTF. The CDR3 DNA reads TGTGCCAGCAGCCCCCGCCCGGGACAGGGGGCCGGGGCCAACGTCCTGACTTTC. The full variable domain, in which reference TRBV7-2 and TRBJ2-6 provide the parts outside the CDR3, is GAGVSQSPSNKVTEKGKDVELRCDPISGHTALYWYRQSLGQGLEFLIYFQGNSAPDKSGLPSDRFSAERTGGSVSTLTIQRTQQEDSAVYLCASSPRPGQGAGANVLTFGAGSRLTVL.

The chain uses TRBV28 and TRBJ2-7, with 7 bases identical to TRBD2. The junction had 9 bases not matched to a gene; V was cut back by 3 bases and J by 7 bases. This CDR3 spans 14 amino acids. The germline gives CDR1 MDHEN, CDR2 SYDVKM. In DNA, the CDR3 is TGTGCCAGCAGTTTGACTAGCAGAAAAAGGGAGCAGTACTTC. It codes for CASSLTSRKREQYF.

The rearrangement joins TRBV6-6 to TRBJ2-7, with TRBD1 matching 7 bases. The CDR3 extends over 13 amino acids. Germline values: CDR1 MNHNY, CDR2 SVGAGI (reference sequence). V was pared by 5 bases and J by 3 bases, with 4 bases of the junction left unmatched. The CDR3 here is CASSIRQGYEQYF. CDR3 nucleotides: TGTGCCAGCAGTATCCGACAGGGCTACGAGCAGTACTTC.

This clone turned up a few times. The V gene is TRBV6-6, the J gene TRBJ1-5; possibly TRBD1 for D (5 bases). Trimming removed 7 bases from V and 3 bases from J, with 13 bases in between. Germline V gives CDR1 MNHNY, CDR2 SVGAGI (reference sequence). The CDR3 covers 14 residues. CDR3 DNA: TGTGCCAGCACCACAGGTAGCTCCAATCAGCCCCAGCATTTT. It is translated as CASTTGSSNQPQHF.

The V and J genes are TRBV5-1 and TRBJ1-3, with D hard to call. Between the trimmed V and J ends, which lost 2 bases and 0 bases, there was a span of 15 bases. Looked up from germline, CDR1 is SGHRS and CDR2 is YFSETQ. The CDR3 length is 17 residues. This CDR3 reads CASSLTVQALSGNTIYF. In DNA form, the CDR3 reads TGCGCCAGCAGCTTAACAGTCCAGGCGCTCTCTGGAAACACCATATATTTT.

The J gene is TRBJ2-2, the V gene TRBV7-2, with no clear D. The CDR3 has 15 residues. In germline, CDR1 is SGHTA, CDR2 FQGNSA. Trimming removed 1 base from V and 4 bases from J, with 10 bases in between. CDR3 in amino acids: CASSLGGSGTGELFF. The CDR3 DNA reads TGTGCCAGCAGCTTAGGCGGTTCGGGCACCGGGGAGCTGTTTTTT.

This sequence joins TRBV6-5 and TRBJ2-2; tentatively, D is TRBD1 (6 bases). V lost 6 bases, J lost 2 bases, and 10 bases lay in between. The germline V gene has CDR1 MNHEY and CDR2 SVGAGI. The CDR3 length is 14 residues. CDR3 region: CASRQGTNTGELFF. The CDR3 bases are TGTGCCAGCAGACAGGGAACAAACACCGGGGAGCTGTTTTTT.